One and the same sample provided the 16 T cell receptor beta chains below, sequenced in a study of T cells in Graves' hyperthyroidism and ophthalmopathy. Amplified TCR beta CDR3 regions came from RNA transcripts. The primer set for the first-round RT-PCR of the TCR CDR3 was HTBI. TCRdb fed the multiplex PCR reads into MiXCR, producing one record per CDR3 protein. Seen here are about 380,000 distinct CDR3 sequences, around 18% observed once, and the top ten hold 35% to 45%. Sequencing input: blood. All receptors come from a man younger than 35 with Graves' ophthalmopathy.

The V call is TRBV19, the J call TRBJ1-4; TRBD1 matches at 7 bases. Germline V lookup: CDR1 LNHDA, CDR2 SQIVND (reference sequence). Trimming at V came to 4 bases and at J to 11 bases, leaving 10 bases not matched to a gene. The CDR3 runs 14 residues. CDR3 sequence reads: CASSSADRAEKLFF. Written as DNA, the CDR3 is TGTGCCAGTAGTAGTGCCGACAGGGCGGAGAAACTGTTTTTT.

This clonotype was found a few times. This chain joins TRBV27 and TRBJ1-4; D remains ambiguous. CDR1 is MNHEY and CDR2 is SMNVEV in the germline V gene (reference sequence). Between the trimmed V and J ends, which lost 3 bases and 6 bases, there was a span of 14 bases. This CDR3 has 15 residues. The CDR3 bases are TGTGCCAGCAGTTTCCTGTGGGGTGCCGATGAAAAACTGTTTTTT. This codes for CASSFLWGADEKLFF.

This rearrangement joins TRBV11-2 to TRBJ1-2; 7 nucleotides agree with TRBD1. With 9 bases clipped from V and 0 bases from J, the junction kept 7 bases outside the gene matches. Germline loops: CDR1 SGHAT, CDR2 FQNNGV. There are 14 residues in the CDR3. This CDR3 is CASTGQPSNYGYTF. The CDR3 nucleotides are TGTGCCAGTACGGGACAGCCGTCTAACTATGGCTACACCTTC.

Ten or more counts support this clonotype. The chain is built from TRBV29-1 and TRBJ1-2; the match to TRBD1 covers 7 bases. CDR3 length equals 13 residues. Trimming cost V 6 bases and J 4 bases; bases outside gene matches: 8. CDR1 and CDR2 (germline): SQVTM, ANQGSEA. CDR3: CSVMTGSPYGYTF. In DNA form, the CDR3 reads TGCAGCGTGATGACAGGGAGTCCCTATGGCTACACCTTC.

The CDR3 is CSVCGGMNTEAFF. CDR3 nucleotides: TGCAGCGTTTGTGGGGGTATGAACACTGAAGCTTTCTTT. The chain joins TRBV29-1 to TRBJ1-1, with D maybe TRBD1 (5 bases). V gave up 5 bases and J gave up 0 bases, with 10 bases separating them. Per germline, CDR1 SQVTM and CDR2 ANQGSEA. The CDR3 is made up of 13 amino acids. The entire variable domain, with the rest obtained from reference TRBV29-1 and TRBJ1-1, is as follows: SAVISQKPSRDICQRGTSLTIQCQVDSQVTMMFWYRQQPGQSLTLIATANQGSEATYESGFVIDKFPISRPNLTFSTLTVSNMSPEDSSIYLCSVCGGMNTEAFFGQGTRLTVV.

This clonotype has a count of ten or more. This sequence joins TRBV13 and TRBJ2-7, with 10 bases aligning to TRBD2. The CDR3 loop spans 16 amino acids. CDR1 and CDR2 from the germline V gene are PRHDT and FYEKMQ (reference sequence). V was clipped by 2 bases and J by 6 bases; unmatched bases: 10. The CDR3 bases are TGTGCCAGCAGCTTATTCCAGGCTAGCGGGGGCTTCGAGCAGTACTTC. Encoded protein: CASSLFQASGGFEQYF.

As concerns this clonotype: With a much larger clone just one base away, this may be a read error. The chain employs TRBV7-9 and TRBJ2-5; 13 positions match TRBD2. This CDR3 region has 17 residues. Germline assignment: CDR1 SEHNR and CDR2 FQNEAQ (reference sequence). The ends lost 0 bases at V and 5 bases at J; junction bases unmatched: 6. The CDR3 loop reads CASSLARTSGGGETQYF. In nucleotides, the CDR3 is TGTGCCAGCAGCTTAGCGAGGACTAGCGGGGGAGGGGAGACCCAGTACTTC.

This clonotype was recorded at least ten times. The V and J genes are TRBV9 and TRBJ2-7; possibly TRBD1 or TRBD2 for D (5 bases each). The CDR3 spans 14 residues. V was trimmed by 0 bases and J by 6 bases, leaving 13 bases between them. Germline CDR1 is SGDLS and CDR2 is YYNGEE. CDR3 nucleotides: TGTGCCAGCAGCGTAGGGTCGGGGCTGGGCGAGCAGTACTTC. This codes for CASSVGSGLGEQYF. The full variable domain, rest sourced from reference TRBV9 and TRBJ2-7, is DSGVTQTPKHLITATGQRVTLRCSPRSGDLSVYWYQQSLDQGLQFLIQYYNGEERAKGNILERFSAQQFPDLHSELNLSSLELGDSALYFCASSVGSGLGEQYFGPGTRLTVT.

This clonotype was seen only a few times. The chain joins TRBV28 to TRBJ2-7; D is unclear. In germline, CDR1 is MDHEN, CDR2 SYDVKM. The V and J ends lost 3 bases and 2 bases respectively, with 11 bases between them. This CDR3 contains 14 residues. Here the CDR3 reads CASSFLQPAYEQYF. The CDR3 DNA sequence: TGTGCCAGCAGTTTCCTACAGCCAGCCTACGAGCAGTACTTC.

At least ten counts were recorded for this clonotype. V usage is TRBV7-9 and J usage is TRBJ1-1, with D uncertain. Per germline, CDR1 SEHNR and CDR2 FQNEAQ (reference sequence). V was clipped by 5 bases and J by 3 bases, with 10 bases between them. This CDR3 has 13 amino acids. The CDR3 spells CASSPSVDTEAFF. In DNA, the CDR3 is TGTGCCAGCAGCCCCAGCGTGGACACTGAAGCTTTCTTT.

The chain links TRBV28 to TRBJ2-1; D unclear. Germline-derived CDR1 and CDR2 are MDHEN and SYDVKM. CDR3 size: 13 residues. CDR3 sequence reads: CAAWTVNYNEQFF. The CDR3 DNA sequence: TGTGCGGCCTGGACGGTTAACTACAATGAGCAGTTCTTC.

This clonotype has a count of ten or more. V usage is TRBV6-1 and J usage is TRBJ1-1, with 9 bases identical to TRBD1. The CDR3 is 18 residues long. V lost 5 bases and J lost 1; bases outside the gene matches: 14. Germline values: CDR1 MNHNS, CDR2 SASEGT. DNA of the CDR3: TGTGCCAGCAGTTCTCCCACTCCGGGACAGGGTCGGAACACTGAAGCTTTCTTT. It yields the protein CASSSPTPGQGRNTEAFF.

This clonotype was seen many times. The rearrangement joins TRBV29-1 to TRBJ1-1; no reliable D call. V gave up 3 bases and J gave up 4 bases, with 15 bases separating them. The CDR3 spans 14 residues. CDR1 and CDR2 from the germline V gene are SQVTM and ANQGSEA. The CDR3 DNA is TGCAGCGTTGACCAGCCGGGGAGGTCCACTGAAGCTTTCTTT. Translating it yields CSVDQPGRSTEAFF. The full variable domain, with the rest looked up from reference TRBV29-1 and TRBJ1-1, is SAVISQKPSRDICQRGTSLTIQCQVDSQVTMMFWYRQQPGQSLTLIATANQGSEATYESGFVIDKFPISRPNLTFSTLTVSNMSPEDSSIYLCSVDQPGRSTEAFFGQGTRLTVV.

The chain has TRBV11-2 and TRBJ1-1; 12 bases align to TRBD1. Germline values: CDR1 SGHAT, CDR2 FQNNGV. V gave up 5 bases and J gave up 7 bases; unmatched junction bases: 5. This CDR3 has 14 residues. The CDR3 region is CASSRGDRGLEAFF. The CDR3 bases are TGTGCCAGCAGCAGGGGGGACAGGGGGCTTGAAGCTTTCTTT.

The chain has TRBV10-3 and TRBJ1-1; no clear D. The V end lost 7 bases, the J end lost 1 base, and 10 bases lay between the germline ends. CDR3 length: 13 amino acids. Germline values: CDR1 ENHRY, CDR2 SYGVKD. The CDR3 reads CAINGYPNTEAFF. The CDR3 DNA follows: TGTGCCATCAATGGGTACCCGAACACTGAAGCTTTCTTT.

This clonotype was recorded at least ten times. This sequence joins TRBV7-9 and TRBJ2-1; 10 bases are shared with TRBD2. Per germline, CDR1 SEHNR and CDR2 FQNEAQ (reference sequence). Trimming cost V 7 bases and J 5 bases; bases outside gene matches: 11. This CDR3 has 16 amino acids. The CDR3 loop reads CASIASLAGANNEQFF. For the CDR3, the DNA is TGTGCCAGCATCGCATCGCTAGCGGGGGCCAACAATGAGCAGTTCTTC.